This is a list of T cell receptor beta chains from one sample in a study of untreated major depressive disorder. The method was immunoSEQ multiplex PCR; TCRdb's version includes in-frame clones alone and lacks a portion of them. Of under 15,000 clones listed, approximately 91% are singletons. Sequencing was carried out using CD4+ T cells from PBMCs. The receptors originated from a man aged 25 to 45 with major depressive disorder. Both conserved end residues are part of each CDR3. D genes are given only for firm matches. The listing skips clone size in some rows; elsewhere it reads once, few, many or a size class.

v_call	j_call	cdr3_length	clone_size	d_call	cdr3_nt	cdr3_aa
TRBV6-5	TRBJ1-2	13	NA	NA	TGTGCCAGCAGTTCCCCCCGGCTCTATGGCTACACCTTC	CASSSPRLYGYTF
TRBV28	TRBJ1-2	13	NA	NA	TGTGCCAGCAGTTTCGATTCTAACTATGGCTACACCTTC	CASSFDSNYGYTF
TRBV2	TRBJ1-1	11	few	NA	TGTGCCAGCAGGTTATACACTGAAGCTTTCTTT	CASRLYTEAFF
TRBV28	TRBJ2-7	13	NA	NA	TGTGCCAGCAGTTCCGTACCCTACTACGAGCAGTACTTC	CASSSVPYYEQYF
TRBV6-5	TRBJ2-7	15	NA	NA	TGTGCCAGCAGTACCCCTGCGAGGGGAAGGTACGAGCAGTACTTC	CASSTPARGRYEQYF
TRBV2	TRBJ2-1	13	NA	NA	TGTGCCAGCGGGGAGGACAGCGGTTACGGGCAGTTCTTC	CASGEDSGYGQFF
TRBV30	TRBJ1-3	15	few	TRBD1	TGTGCCTGGAAGCAGGGGGAACTAAAAGGAAACACCATATATTTT	CAWKQGELKGNTIYF
TRBV6-6	TRBJ2-7	15	once	TRBD2	TGTGCCAGCTATAGCGGGGCGGAGAGCTCCTACGAGCAGTACTTC	CASYSGAESSYEQYF
TRBV28	TRBJ2-7	13	NA	NA	TGTGCCAGCACAATGATAACAGGGTCTAAGAAGTACTTC	CASTMITGSKKYF
TRBV28	TRBJ1-2	12	NA	NA	TGTGCCAGCAGTTTGGGGTCTATTGGCTACACCTTC	CASSLGSIGYTF
TRBV7-9	TRBJ1-1	15	NA	NA	TGTGCCAGCAGCTCTGCAGGGGAGCGGGACACTGAAGCTTTCTTT	CASSSAGERDTEAFF
TRBV7-9	TRBJ1-2	15	NA	TRBD1	TGTGCCAGCAGCTTACCCGGGACAGGGTCACGGGGCTACACCTTC	CASSLPGTGSRGYTF
TRBV1	TRBJ1-1	19	NA	NA	TGCACCAGCAGCCAAAGTAAGGGACGCTATTATAAATGGAACACTGAAGCTTTCTTT	CTSSQSKGRYYKWNTEAFF
TRBV6-4	TRBJ2-5	13	NA	TRBD2	TGTGCCAGCAGTGACACTAGCGGGGGGACCCAGTACTTC	CASSDTSGGTQYF
TRBV6-5	TRBJ1-2	15	NA	NA	TGTGCCAGCAGTTTAACCTCACAGTTTCCTCGTGGCTACACCTTC	CASSLTSQFPRGYTF
TRBV6-1	TRBJ2-7	14	NA	TRBD1	TGTGCCAGCAGAGCTAGACAGGGGCCCTACGAGCAGTACTTC	CASRARQGPYEQYF
TRBV9	TRBJ1-3	14	NA	NA	TGTGCCAGCAGCGTGGGTTTTTCCGGAAACACCATATATTTT	CASSVGFSGNTIYF
TRBV6-1	TRBJ1-4	15	NA	NA	TGTGCCAGCAGCCTGCATGGGGGTAGGGAGGAAAAACTGTTTTTT	CASSLHGGREEKLFF
TRBV7-9	TRBJ1-5	13	NA	NA	TGTGCCAGCAGCTTAGGTGCTGATCAGCCCCAGCATTTT	CASSLGADQPQHF
TRBV6-5	TRBJ1-4	12	NA	NA	TGTGCCAGCAGCGGGACATCCGAAAAACTGTTTTTT	CASSGTSEKLFF
TRBV2	TRBJ2-7	14	NA	TRBD1	TGTGCCAGCATTACGACAGGGGGCTCTTACGAGCAGTACTTC	CASITTGGSYEQYF
TRBV18	TRBJ2-1	16	NA	NA	TGTGCCAGCTCACCCTGGGGGGGCCTAGAATACAATGAGCAGTTCTTC	CASSPWGGLEYNEQFF
TRBV2	TRBJ2-1	17	NA	TRBD2	TGTGCCAGCAGTGAAGCGCAGCGGGGGAGCTCCTACAATGAGCAGTTCTTC	CASSEAQRGSSYNEQFF
TRBV4-2	TRBJ1-1	15	NA	NA	TGTGCCAGCAGCCAAGTTGTAGGGAAGAACACTGAAGCTTTCTTT	CASSQVVGKNTEAFF
TRBV11-2	TRBJ1-1	14	NA	NA	TGTGCCAGCAGCTTATGGCCGGGGGGGGCTGAAGCTTTCTTT	CASSLWPGGAEAFF
TRBV7-2	TRBJ2-1	12	once	NA	TGTGCCAGCAGCTTATCGCGCAATGAGCAGTTCTTC	CASSLSRNEQFF
TRBV18	TRBJ1-3	16	NA	NA	TGTGCCAGCTCAGCGCTTGAGAGAGGGATTGGAAACACCATATATTTT	CASSALERGIGNTIYF
TRBV5-4	TRBJ2-5	16	NA	TRBD1	TGTGCCAGCAGCGGACCCCGACAGGGCAACCAAGAAACCCAGTACTTC	CASSGPRQGNQETQYF
TRBV5-1	TRBJ2-7	14	NA	NA	TGCGCCAGCAGCGCCCAGCCGGCCCCCGGAGAGCAGTACTTC	CASSAQPAPGEQYF
TRBV4-2	TRBJ2-1	17	NA	TRBD2	TGTGCCAGCAGCCAAACTAGCGGGGGGAGGACCTACAATGAGCAGTTCTTC	CASSQTSGGRTYNEQFF
TRBV28	TRBJ1-6	14	NA	TRBD1	TGTGCCAGCAGTCCCGGGACAGCAAATTCACCCCTCCACTTT	CASSPGTANSPLHF
TRBV6-1	TRBJ2-5	13	NA	NA	TGTGCCAGCAGTCCAGGGTTCCAAGAGACCCAGTACTTC	CASSPGFQETQYF
TRBV19	TRBJ1-2	13	NA	NA	TGTGCCAGTAGTGGCACCGAGACCTATGGCTACACCTTC	CASSGTETYGYTF
TRBV7-2	TRBJ2-1	15	NA	TRBD2	TGTGCCAGCAGAGGCCGAAGCGGGGGGCCAGGTGGGGAGTTCTTC	CASRGRSGGPGGEFF
TRBV18	TRBJ2-1	15	NA	TRBD1	TGTGCCAGCTCGTCCGGGACAGGGAATGTTGGCGAGCAGTTCTTC	CASSSGTGNVGEQFF
TRBV11-3	TRBJ2-7	14	NA	NA	TGTGCCAGCAGCTTAGAGGCAGGGAGCCACGAGCAGTACTTC	CASSLEAGSHEQYF
TRBV18	TRBJ1-1	14	NA	NA	TGTGCCAGCTCAAAGGACCCCAACCCACCTGAAGCTTTCTTT	CASSKDPNPPEAFF
TRBV5-1	TRBJ2-5	13	NA	TRBD2	TGCGCCAGCAGCAGGGAGGGTCTGGAGACCCAGTACTTC	CASSREGLETQYF
TRBV7-2	TRBJ2-1	11	NA	NA	TGTGCCAGTACAGGATACAATGAGCAGTTCTTC	CASTGYNEQFF
TRBV6-1	TRBJ2-7	15	NA	NA	TGTGCCAGCAGTGTTCACAGCGTGGGCCACAACGAGCAGTACTTC	CASSVHSVGHNEQYF
TRBV5-6	TRBJ2-2	17	once	NA	TGTGCCAGCAGCCCCTACCTCAACGGGGCGAACACCGGGGAGCTGTTTTTT	CASSPYLNGANTGELFF
TRBV29-1	TRBJ2-1	19	NA	TRBD2	TGCAGCGTAGATCCGGGACTAGCGGGGGGGCTTATGAGGTACAGTGAGCAGTTCTTC	CSVDPGLAGGLMRYSEQFF
TRBV4-1	TRBJ2-1	15	NA	NA	TGCGCCAGCAGCCAAGTGTGGGGGCCTTACAATGAGCAGTTCTTC	CASSQVWGPYNEQFF